The clone carrying this T cell receptor (beta chain) was counted only a few times. Method: immunoSEQ multiplex PCR; TCRdb's copy keeps in-frame clones and lacks some. The data show about 86,000 clones, with more than 75% seen just once and 4.5% held by the top ten. The CDR3 contains 11 residues. V lost 4 bases and J 14 bases, leaving 12 bases between the germline ends. The germline V gene encodes CDR1 DFQATT and CDR2 SNEGSKA (reference sequence). The sample belongs to a study of identifying expanded T cells in peripheral blood. The chain is built from TRBV20-1 and TRBJ1-6; D call uncertain. The sequenced sample consisted of blood. The TCR originated in a person aged 18 to 75 in good health. CDR3 DNA sequence: TGCAGTGCTATTCAGGTCGCTGCCCTCCACTTT. Protein: CSAIQVAALHF.